These 8 T cell receptor beta chains share one sample of origin, sequenced in a study of blood T cell repertoires in COVID-19 (TCRdb year 2020). The library was generated by the immunoSEQ multiplex PCR assay. TCRdb took over this immuneACCESS table, retaining in-frame rearrangements with V and J assigned. Such tables are incomplete; in checked studies, under half of the missing clones stem from an unresolved V gene, and the remainder is unexplained. The sample table lists under 200,000 clones, around 80% of them with a count of one. The ten largest clonotypes hold 11% of the sample. The specimen sequenced was PBMCs or T cells enriched from blood (not recorded which). These receptors were taken from a man aged 50 or older who had recovered from COVID-19.

This chain connects TRBV28 to TRBJ2-7; TRBD2 agrees at 13 bases. This CDR3 spans 17 amino acids. After removal of 6 bases from V and 3 bases from J, the junction contained 11 bases not matched to a gene. CDR1 and CDR2 from the germline V gene are MDHEN and SYDVKM. The DNA of the CDR3 is TGTGCCAGCAGCAAAGGCTCGGGACTAGCGGGGTTCTACGAGCAGTACTTC. It is translated as CASSKGSGLAGFYEQYF.

The rearrangement uses TRBV5-4 and TRBJ2-6; no firm D call. The CDR3 sequence is 15 residues long. CDR1 and CDR2 from the germline V gene are SGHNT and YYREEE (reference sequence). The V and J ends lost 4 bases and 0 bases respectively, with 8 bases between them. The CDR3 spells CASSLEPSGANVLTF. DNA for the CDR3: TGTGCCAGCAGCCTAGAACCCTCTGGGGCCAACGTCCTGACTTTC.

The genes are TRBV7-2 and TRBJ1-1; tentatively, D is TRBD1 (6 bases). Germline CDR1 and CDR2: SGHTA and FQGNSA. The V and J ends lost 2 bases and 4 bases respectively, with 14 bases between them. The CDR3 covers 15 residues. The CDR3 DNA sequence: TGTGCCAGCAGCTTAAGTTGGGGGCTTATCACTGAAGCTTTCTTT. Its protein is CASSLSWGLITEAFF.

This clone was found a few times. This chain joins TRBV28 and TRBJ2-3; D is undetermined. Trimming took 2 bases from V and 9 from J, leaving 15 bases between them. The CDR3 runs to 14 residues. Germline V gene data show CDR1 as MDHEN and CDR2 as SYDVKM. CDR3 DNA sequence: TGTGCCAGCAGTTTACTTCTCCCTGCTCGGACGCAGTATTTT. Its translation is CASSLLLPARTQYF.

The V gene is TRBV19, the J gene TRBJ1-4, with 7 bases aligning to TRBD1. J gave up 1 base and V 5 bases, and 10 bases lay outside the gene matches. Germline V lookup: CDR1 LNHDA, CDR2 SQIVND (reference sequence). The CDR3 sequence is 17 residues long. This CDR3 is CASSPRRDRKTNEKLFF. DNA of the CDR3: TGTGCCAGTAGTCCCCGACGGGACAGAAAAACTAATGAAAAACTGTTTTTT.

The J gene is TRBJ1-2, the V gene TRBV5-4; the D is unclear. V was cut by 5 bases and J by 2 bases, with 10 bases left in between. CDR3 length equals 13 residues. The germline V gene has CDR1 SGHNT and CDR2 YYREEE (reference sequence). This CDR3 is CASSTWRNYGYTF. Written as DNA, the CDR3 is TGTGCCAGCAGTACCTGGAGGAACTATGGCTACACCTTC.

The V and J genes are TRBV10-3 and TRBJ1-1; D ambiguous. This CDR3 is 13 amino acids long. Germline loops: CDR1 ENHRY, CDR2 SYGVKD. Trimming pared 8 bases from V and 5 bases from J, leaving 15 bases between. CDR3 DNA: TGTGCCATCTCTAGGGAGGGTAGAACTGAAGCTTTCTTT. Its translation is CAISREGRTEAFF.

This chain uses TRBV21-1 with TRBJ2-7; TRBD1, the table's D call, lacks a check against the DNA. TRBV21-1 is reported as a pseudogene. CDR3 size: 15 residues. The CDR3 sequence: CASSKTGFLRWGQYF. In nucleotides, the CDR3 is TGTGCCAGCAGCAAAACAGGGTTTCTACGATGGGGGCAGTACTTC.